This passage covers 24 T cell receptor beta chains from one sample sequenced in a study of T-cell reconstitution after alpha-beta-depleted transplantation in children. Unique molecular identifiers were used in preparing the TCRbeta library. Via MiXCR, TCRdb re-called the PCR reads, giving one row per CDR3 protein. The table lists approximately 400,000 distinct CDR3 sequences, about a tenth of them singletons, with 4.5% to 6.5% in the top ten. The sequenced sample was PBMCs from the stem cell graft donor, obtained from the stem cell graft. These receptor sequences come from a human donor who donated a stem cell graft to a child with acute myeloid leukemia.

This clonotype was counted a few times. The chain carries TRBV6-1 and TRBJ2-4; TRBD2 matches at 10 bases. Germline V gene sequence: CDR1 MNHNS, CDR2 SASEGT. Trimming at V came to 6 bases and at J to 6 bases, leaving 8 bases not matched to a gene. This CDR3 has 15 residues. In nucleotides, the CDR3 is TGTGCCAGCAGGAAAGGCTTAGCGGGAGGAAACATTCAGTACTTC. Translating it yields CASRKGLAGGNIQYF.

The chain has TRBV11-2 and TRBJ2-7, with 7 bases that match TRBD2. CDR1 is SGHAT and CDR2 is FQNNGV in the germline V gene. This CDR3 is 18 amino acids long. V shed 1 base, J shed 2 bases, and the junction held 14 bases outside the gene matches. CDR3 residues: CASSLVSRGGESTYEQYF. The CDR3 DNA is TGTGCCAGCAGCTTAGTGTCCCGGGGAGGGGAGAGCACCTACGAGCAGTACTTC.

This clonotype was seen only a few times. This chain links TRBV15 with TRBJ2-3; D remains unclear. The ends were cut back, 5 bases at V and 1 base at J, with 16 bases in the middle. Germline V gives CDR1 LNHNV, CDR2 YYDKDF (reference sequence). The CDR3 has 16 amino acids. Here the CDR3 reads CATSGPKTRRTDTQYF. CDR3 nucleotide sequence: TGTGCCACCAGCGGCCCAAAGACACGCCGCACAGATACGCAGTATTTT.

The chain employs TRBV5-1 and TRBJ1-5, with a weak D call TRBD1 (6 bases). V was trimmed by 4 bases and J by 0 bases, leaving 14 bases between them. Germline V gene lookup returns CDR1 SGHRS and CDR2 YFSETQ. CDR3 length: 16 amino acids. This chain's CDR3 is CASSPGDKYSNQPQHF. CDR3 coding DNA: TGCGCCAGCAGCCCGGGGGACAAGTATAGCAATCAGCCCCAGCATTTT.

This clonotype was found a few times. This sequence joins TRBV2 and TRBJ2-5; unclear D gene. This CDR3 is 14 amino acids long. Germline V gene data show CDR1 as SNHLY and CDR2 as FYNNEI. The V end was cut by 7 bases, the J end by 1 base, with 13 bases between. The CDR3 sequence: CASKGGAGQETQYF. CDR3 DNA sequence: TGTGCCAGCAAAGGCGGAGCCGGCCAAGAGACCCAGTACTTC.

As to this clonotype: The CDR3 ends on some other residue instead of the conserved phenylalanine or tryptophan, so this is likely a read error. The rearrangement links TRBV3-1 to TRBJ2-3; 9 bases line up with TRBD1. The V and J ends lost 1 base and 4 bases, in that order; junction bases with no gene match: 3. In germline, CDR1 is LGHDT, CDR2 YNNKEL (reference sequence). This CDR3 contains 15 residues. For the CDR3, the DNA is TGTGCCAGCAGCCAAGGGGACAGGGTTCCAGATACGCAGTATTTG. Protein: CASSQGDRVPDTQYL.

This clonotype was seen ten or more times. The V and J genes are TRBV4-2 and TRBJ2-4; no clear D. The germline gives CDR1 LGHNA, CDR2 YNFKEQ. CDR3 length: 13 residues. Between the trimmed V and J ends, which lost 0 bases and 6 bases, there was a span of 6 bases. CDR3 DNA sequence: TGTGCCAGCAGCCAAGATGACGGAAACATTCAGTACTTC. Protein product: CASSQDDGNIQYF.

The sample holds a few counts of this clonotype. V is TRBV20-1 and J is TRBJ2-5, with D maybe TRBD2 (6 bases). The CDR3 is 14 amino acids. V was cut by 6 bases and J by 5 bases, with 19 bases left in between. Germline V gene sequence: CDR1 DFQATT, CDR2 SNEGSKA (reference sequence). CDR3 in amino acids: CSAHVPGSGETQYF. CDR3 in DNA: TGCAGTGCCCATGTTCCCGGGAGTGGGGAGACCCAGTACTTC.

The rearrangement links TRBV6-1 to TRBJ2-5; TRBD2 aligns across 8 bases. With 4 bases clipped from V and 3 bases from J, the junction kept 4 bases outside the gene matches. In germline, CDR1 is MNHNS, CDR2 SASEGT. The CDR3 totals 14 residues. CDR3 nucleotide sequence: TGTGCCAGCAGTGGAGGGACTAGAGAAGAGACCCAGTACTTC. This encodes CASSGGTREETQYF.

This clonotype was detected only a few times. This rearrangement joins TRBV5-1 to TRBJ1-1; tentatively, D is TRBD1 (6 bases). This CDR3 has 15 amino acids. Germline V gene sequence: CDR1 SGHRS, CDR2 YFSETQ. Trimming removed 4 bases at V and 4 bases at J, with 17 bases between. In DNA, the CDR3 is TGCGCCAGCAGCCTATACCCACAGGGAACCACTGAAGCTTTCTTT. Its translation is CASSLYPQGTTEAFF.

This clonotype was seen repeatedly, ten times or more. The V gene is TRBV10-3, the J gene TRBJ1-1; the D is unclear. The ends were cut back, 6 bases at V and 2 bases at J, with 16 bases in the middle. The CDR3 sequence is 15 residues long. Germline assignment: CDR1 ENHRY and CDR2 SYGVKD. CDR3 sequence (DNA): TGTGCCATCAGCCCTTTTGGGATGTCAAACACTGAAGCTTTCTTT. It yields the protein CAISPFGMSNTEAFF.

CDR3 amino acids: CASRPPGNSYEQYF. The CDR3 DNA sequence: TGTGCCAGCAGACCCCCCGGGAACTCCTACGAGCAGTACTTC. This chain uses TRBV6-1 with TRBJ2-7; D is perhaps TRBD2 (5 bases). CDR3 length: 14 residues. The germline V and J ends were trimmed by 6 bases and 0 bases, with 12 bases remaining between them. Germline V gene sequence: CDR1 MNHNS, CDR2 SASEGT.

This clonotype has just a few counts. The V and J genes are TRBV7-2 and TRBJ2-7; possibly TRBD2 for D (5 bases). From germline, CDR1 is SGHTA and CDR2 FQGNSA. Trimming took off 5 bases at V and 5 bases at J, with 19 bases between the two ends. The CDR3 has 15 amino acids. Here the CDR3 reads CASSASSLPGNEQYF. In DNA, the CDR3 is TGTGCCAGCAGCGCCTCTAGTCTACCGGGAAACGAGCAGTACTTC.

This clonotype was found a few times. The V call is TRBV7-2, the J call TRBJ2-1; D perhaps matches TRBD1 (5 bases). The V and J ends lost 2 bases and 12 bases respectively, with 11 bases between them. CDR3 length equals 12 residues. The germline CDR1 and CDR2 sequences are SGHTA and FQGNSA. The CDR3 loop reads CASSLTTGPQFF. CDR3 DNA sequence: TGTGCCAGCAGCTTAACTACAGGCCCGCAGTTCTTC.

This clonotype has just a few counts. The gene calls are TRBV6-1 and TRBJ1-3; 7 bases are shared with TRBD1. V lost 6 bases and J lost 3; bases outside the gene matches: 8. The CDR3 runs to 15 residues. Germline-derived CDR1 and CDR2 are MNHNS and SASEGT. In nucleotides, the CDR3 is TGTGCCAGCAGGGATGGACAGGATTTTGGAAACACCATATATTTT. It encodes CASRDGQDFGNTIYF.

This clonotype has a handful of counts. The chain is built from TRBV11-2 and TRBJ2-5; TRBD1 matches at 7 bases. Germline loops: CDR1 SGHAT, CDR2 FQNNGV. Trimming at V came to 8 bases and at J to 2 bases, leaving 5 bases not matched to a gene. This CDR3 is 13 amino acids long. The CDR3 here is CASRNRGQETQYF. CDR3 in DNA: TGTGCCAGCCGCAACAGGGGACAAGAGACCCAGTACTTC.

The rearrangement uses TRBV6-1 and TRBJ2-1, with 9 bases aligning to TRBD2. The CDR3 is made up of 15 amino acids. Trimming removed 5 bases from V and 8 bases from J; junction bases left unmatched: 10. The germline CDR1 and CDR2 sequences are MNHNS and SASEGT. As DNA, the CDR3 is TGTGCCAGCAGTCTAGCGGGGCGAAATGACGATGAGCAGTTCTTC. This codes for CASSLAGRNDDEQFF.

The chain couples TRBV20-1 to TRBJ2-1; 11 nucleotides agree with TRBD1. The germline CDR1 and CDR2 sequences are DFQATT and SNEGSKA (reference sequence). This CDR3 region has 14 residues. V was pared by 6 bases and J by 4 bases, with 5 bases of the junction left unmatched. The CDR3 loop reads CSAHRDRGYNEQFF. DNA for the CDR3: TGCAGTGCCCACCGGGACAGGGGGTACAATGAGCAGTTCTTC.

CDR3 loop: CASSAQPGIGEQYF. As DNA, the CDR3 is TGTGCCAGCAGCGCTCAGCCCGGAATCGGGGAGCAGTACTTC. This rearrangement joins TRBV7-3 to TRBJ2-7; no firm D call. The CDR3 sequence is 14 residues long. CDR1 SGHTA and CDR2 FQGTGA come from the germline V gene. Trimming removed 5 bases from V and 7 bases from J, with 18 bases in between.

This clonotype occurred a few times. The J gene is TRBJ2-7, the V gene TRBV20-1, with D possibly matching TRBD1 (6 bases). V lost 1 base and J lost 3, with 7 bases in between. Germline V gene data show CDR1 as DFQATT and CDR2 as SNEGSKA (reference sequence). The CDR3 contains 12 residues. Here the CDR3 reads CSARGQDYEQYF. The CDR3 DNA is TGCAGTGCTAGAGGACAGGACTACGAGCAGTACTTC.

This clonotype has more than one count but fewer than ten. The rearrangement joins TRBV10-3 to TRBJ1-1, with 8 bases aligning to TRBD1. V lost 9 bases to trimming and J lost 1 base; unmatched junction nucleotides: 4. Germline assignment: CDR1 ENHRY and CDR2 SYGVKD. The CDR3 sequence is 13 residues long. The CDR3 protein is CAITGGENTEAFF. The CDR3 DNA reads TGTGCCATAACAGGGGGAGAGAACACTGAAGCTTTCTTT.

This clonotype was counted only a few times. This rearrangement joins TRBV5-1 to TRBJ2-3; D may be TRBD2 (6 bases). Germline loops: CDR1 SGHRS, CDR2 YFSETQ. The CDR3 runs to 14 residues. V was trimmed by 3 bases and J by 6 bases, leaving 14 bases between them. The CDR3 DNA reads as TGCGCCAGCAGCTGGGAGGCCCCGCTTGATACGCAGTATTTT. It specifies CASSWEAPLDTQYF.

This clonotype occurred many times. The CDR3 bases are TGTGCCAGCAGCCGGGGACAGCTAGGGGACATTCAGTACTTC. Its protein product is CASSRGQLGDIQYF. This chain joins TRBV12-3 or TRBV12-4 and TRBJ2-4; 7 bases map to TRBD1. The V and J ends lost 6 bases and 8 bases, in that order; junction bases with no gene match: 10. This CDR3 has 14 residues.

This clonotype has ten or more counts. The rearrangement links TRBV6-2 or TRBV6-3 to TRBJ1-1; D ambiguous. The V end was cut by 2 bases, the J end by 2 bases, with 9 bases between. CDR1 is MNHEY and CDR2 is SVGEGT in the germline V gene. This CDR3 spans 14 amino acids. For the CDR3, the DNA is TGTGCCAGCAGTTACGGCAGCTTAAACACTGAAGCTTTCTTT. Translating it yields CASSYGSLNTEAFF.